The 21 T cell receptor beta chains reported below all come from one sample, sequenced in a study of beta chain features in type 1 diabetes. The investigators reverse transcribed all of the isolated RNA, so they sequenced expressed TCRB transcripts. Some clones are missing from TCRdb's copy, which holds only in-frame ones; the method was immunoSEQ multiplex PCR. The sample comprises roughly 350,000 clones, around 10% of which are singletons, and around 0.015% rests with the top ten. The material sequenced was naive CD4+ T cells from blood. These receptors were collected from a young woman in good health.

The rearrangement uses TRBV7-8 and TRBJ1-1; 7 bases are a match to TRBD1. In germline, CDR1 is SGHVS, CDR2 FQNEAQ. CDR3 size: 17 residues. V lost 10 bases to trimming and J lost 3 bases; unmatched junction nucleotides: 20. The DNA for the CDR3 is TGTGCCACCACGAGCTTGACAGGGAGCCTGACATACACTGAAGCTTTCTTT. Amino acid sequence: CATTSLTGSLTYTEAFF.

This chain links TRBV29-1 with TRBJ1-2; tentative D call: TRBD1 (5 bases). In germline, CDR1 is SQVTM, CDR2 ANQGSEA. The CDR3 covers 12 residues. V dropped 3 bases and J dropped 3 bases, with 8 bases sitting between them. The CDR3: CSVEAGYYGYTF. In nucleotides, the CDR3 is TGCAGCGTTGAGGCAGGGTACTATGGCTACACCTTC. Full variable domain (outside the CDR3, taken from reference TRBV29-1 and TRBJ1-2): SAVISQKPSRDICQRGTSLTIQCQVDSQVTMMFWYRQQPGQSLTLIATANQGSEATYESGFVIDKFPISRPNLTFSTLTVSNMSPEDSSIYLCSVEAGYYGYTFGSGTRLTVV.

This clone appeared a few times. Written as DNA, the CDR3 is TGTGCCAGCAGCATCCAAAGCGGGAGTATTTATGAGCAGTTCTTC. This encodes CASSIQSGSIYEQFF. The chain links TRBV9 to TRBJ2-1, with 8 bases fitting TRBD2. This CDR3 comprises 15 residues. Germline loops: CDR1 SGDLS, CDR2 YYNGEE. V lost 4 bases to trimming and J lost 8 bases; unmatched junction nucleotides: 11.

The rearrangement joins TRBV4-1 to TRBJ2-1, with TRBD2 identical over 7 bases. Per germline, CDR1 MGHRA and CDR2 YSYEKL. The CDR3 sequence is 16 residues long. Trimming at V came to 3 bases and at J to 9 bases, leaving 14 bases not matched to a gene. CDR3 loop: CASSQTGTTRSGEQFF. The DNA of the CDR3 is TGCGCCAGCAGCCAGACCGGGACTACCCGTTCTGGTGAGCAGTTCTTC.

This clone showed up just a few times. Sequence at one end of the junction differs from germline and may be a read error. The chain is built from TRBV7-7 and TRBJ2-1; 7 nucleotides agree with TRBD1. The CDR3 runs to 16 residues. CDR1 SSHAT and CDR2 FNYEAQ come from the germline V gene (reference sequence). CDR3 residues: CASSPIPGQTYNEQFF. CDR3 DNA: TGTGCTAGCAGCCCGATCCCGGGACAGACTTACAATGAGCAGTTCTTC.

This clone has a handful of counts. The rearrangement uses TRBV7-9 and TRBJ1-2; 8 positions match TRBD1. V was pared by 4 bases and J by 0 bases, with 4 bases of the junction left unmatched. Germline V gene data show CDR1 as SEHNR and CDR2 as FQNEAQ (reference sequence). The CDR3 covers 15 residues. The DNA of the CDR3 is TGTGCCAGCAGCTCGCGACAGGGGACTAACTATGGCTACACCTTC. Its protein is CASSSRQGTNYGYTF. The whole variable domain, filled in from reference TRBV7-9 and TRBJ1-2, reads DTGVSQNPRHKITKRGQNVTFRCDPISEHNRLYWYRQTLGQGPEFLTYFQNEAQLEKSRLLSDRFSAERPKGSFSTLEIQRTEQGDSAMYLCASSSRQGTNYGYTFGSGTRLTVV.

This clone came up a few times. This chain links TRBV7-3 with TRBJ1-1; 8 nucleotides agree with TRBD1. This CDR3 is 13 amino acids long. J lost 4 bases, V lost 6 bases, and 4 bases had no gene match. The germline gives CDR1 SGHTA, CDR2 FQGTGA. CDR3 sequence (DNA): TGTGCCAGCAGTCAACAGGGGGGCACTGAAGCTTTCTTT. Encoded protein: CASSQQGGTEAFF.

This CDR3 reads CAISESTRVTEQFF. In DNA form, the CDR3 reads TGTGCCATCAGTGAGTCTACCAGGGTCACTGAGCAGTTCTTC. This sequence joins TRBV10-3 and TRBJ2-1; D perhaps matches TRBD1 (5 bases). The CDR3 has 14 amino acids. V was trimmed by 0 bases and J by 9 bases, leaving 12 bases between them. Germline CDR1 is ENHRY and CDR2 is SYGVKD.

This clone appeared a few times. V usage is TRBV5-4 and J usage is TRBJ1-2; D gene ambiguous. The V and J ends lost 2 bases and 5 bases respectively, with 10 bases between them. This CDR3 has 13 amino acids. Germline V CDR1 and CDR2: SGHNT, YYREEE (reference sequence). CDR3 nucleotide sequence: TGTGCCAGCAGCTTTAGCAGCACATATGGCTACACCTTC. Translating gives CASSFSSTYGYTF.

This clone occurred a few times. V gene TRBV7-8 combines with J gene TRBJ2-1; 8 bases line up with TRBD2. The CDR3 has 15 residues. After removal of 5 bases from V and 10 bases from J, the junction contained 13 bases not matched to a gene. Per germline, CDR1 SGHVS and CDR2 FQNEAQ. This CDR3 reads CASSPQGLAGNEQFF. Here the CDR3 DNA reads TGTGCCAGCAGCCCCCAAGGTTTAGCGGGAAACGAGCAGTTCTTC.

This clone occurred once. The chain employs TRBV15 and TRBJ2-1, with 8 bases matching TRBD2. J was trimmed by 4 bases and V by 1 base; bases with no gene match: 0. The CDR3 runs 14 residues. Germline values: CDR1 LNHNV, CDR2 YYDKDF (reference sequence). The CDR3 DNA is TGTGCCACCAGCAGAGCGGGAGGGTACAATGAGCAGTTCTTC. Its protein is CATSRAGGYNEQFF.

The CDR3 protein is CSVAGGAEKLFF. CDR3 in DNA: TGCAGCGTTGCAGGTGGGGCGGAAAAACTGTTTTTT. The chain uses TRBV29-1 and TRBJ1-4, with D possibly matching TRBD1 (5 bases). CDR3 length equals 12 residues. The V end lost 4 bases, the J end lost 8 bases, and 11 bases lay between the germline ends. Germline V gives CDR1 SQVTM, CDR2 ANQGSEA.

The chain recombines TRBV7-2 with TRBJ1-5, with D unclear. The V end was cut by 1 base, the J end by 6 bases, with 10 bases between. This CDR3 region has 14 residues. Looked up from germline, CDR1 is SGHTA and CDR2 is FQGNSA. The CDR3 DNA is TGTGCCAGCAGCTTAGGGCACGCTCCTCAGCCCCAGCATTTT. Translating it yields CASSLGHAPQPQHF.

This clone has a handful of counts. The chain combines TRBV2 with TRBJ2-5, with 9 nucleotides matching TRBD1. Germline CDR1 and CDR2: SNHLY and FYNNEI. The trim removed 4 bases at V and 3 bases at J, leaving 6 bases unmatched. The CDR3 has 15 amino acids. The CDR3: CASSGATGGKETQYF. Here the CDR3 DNA reads TGTGCCAGCAGTGGAGCGACAGGGGGAAAAGAGACCCAGTACTTC. The full variable domain, with the rest looked up from reference TRBV2 and TRBJ2-5, is EPEVTQTPSHQVTQMGQEVILRCVPISNHLYFYWYRQILGQKVEFLVSFYNNEISEKSEIFDDQFSVERPDGSNFTLKIRSTKLEDSAMYFCASSGATGGKETQYFGPGTRLLVL.

The chain employs TRBV5-1 and TRBJ2-5; possible D gene TRBD2, 5 bases. Between the trimmed V and J ends, which lost 5 bases and 1 base, there was a span of 12 bases. Germline V CDR1 and CDR2: SGHRS, YFSETQ. The CDR3 totals 14 residues. CDR3 residues: CASRGYAGQETQYF. CDR3 nucleotide sequence: TGCGCCAGCAGGGGTTATGCGGGCCAAGAGACCCAGTACTTC.

The chain employs TRBV2 and TRBJ2-3, with no clear D. Trimming shortened V by 6 bases and J by 8 bases, and 30 bases separated the two germline ends. This CDR3 region has 18 residues. Germline CDR1 SNHLY, CDR2 FYNNEI. The CDR3 is CASRRLFKDLTMSGTQYF. CDR3 nucleotide sequence: TGTGCCAGCAGACGCCTGTTTAAGGATCTCACTATGTCTGGTACGCAGTATTTT.

This clone was counted between two and nine times. This rearrangement joins TRBV18 to TRBJ2-7, with a weak D call TRBD1 (5 bases). From germline, CDR1 is KGHSH and CDR2 LQKENI. V was trimmed by 3 bases and J by 5 bases, leaving 11 bases between them. The CDR3 covers 13 residues. Here the CDR3 reads CASSPREGHEQYF. CDR3 nucleotides: TGTGCCAGCTCACCCAGGGAAGGGCACGAGCAGTACTTC.

In this sample, this clone turned up a few times. V is TRBV10-3 and J is TRBJ2-1; 10 nucleotides agree with TRBD1. V shed 3 bases, J shed 6 bases, and the junction held 8 bases outside the gene matches. The V gene's germline CDR1 is ENHRY and CDR2 SYGVKD. The CDR3 has 16 residues. CDR3 amino acids: CAISDRGGQGINEQFF. The CDR3 DNA follows: TGTGCCATCAGTGACCGGGGGGGACAGGGGATCAATGAGCAGTTCTTC.

This clone was seen a handful of times. CDR3 protein: CASSPPQGPSETQYF. The CDR3 DNA sequence: TGCGCCAGCAGCCCACCGCAGGGGCCATCGGAGACCCAGTACTTC. The V call is TRBV5-1, the J call TRBJ2-5; the D gene is possibly TRBD1 (6 bases). CDR3 size: 15 residues. Germline loops: CDR1 SGHRS, CDR2 YFSETQ. V gave up 4 bases and J gave up 5 bases, with 18 bases separating them.

This clone has only a few counts. CDR3 protein: CASSLSSYEQYF. CDR3 DNA sequence: TGCGCCAGCAGCTTGTCGTCCTACGAGCAGTACTTC. The chain links TRBV5-1 to TRBJ2-7, with D uncertain. Germline V CDR1 and CDR2: SGHRS, YFSETQ. CDR3 length: 12 amino acids. V dropped 1 base and J dropped 1 base, with 3 bases sitting between them. The variable domain in full, completed from reference TRBV5-1 and TRBJ2-7, reads KAGVTQTPRYLIKTRGQQVTLSCSPISGHRSVSWYQQTPGQGLQFLFEYFSETQRNKGNFPGRFSGRQFSNSRSEMNVSTLELGDSALYLCASSLSSYEQYFGPGTRLTVT.

This clone has more than one count but fewer than ten. The chain couples TRBV5-4 to TRBJ2-7, with 7 bases fitting TRBD1. In germline, CDR1 is SGHNT, CDR2 YYREEE (reference sequence). The CDR3 covers 14 residues. The junction had 4 bases not matched to a gene; V was cut back by 2 bases and J by 2 bases. In DNA, the CDR3 is TGTGCCAGCAGCTTTACAGGGGCCCCCTACGAGCAGTACTTC. It translates to CASSFTGAPYEQYF. Full variable domain (missing parts from reference TRBV5-4 and TRBJ2-7): ETGVTQSPTHLIKTRGQQVTLRCSSQSGHNTVSWYQQALGQGPQFIFQYYREEENGRGNFPPRFSGLQFPNYSSELNVNALELDDSALYLCASSFTGAPYEQYFGPGTRLTVT.